Listed below are T cell receptor beta chains from one sample, sequenced in a study of blood T cell repertoires in COVID-19. Data came from immunoSEQ multiplex PCR; TCRdb stores just in-frame clones and leaves some out. Among roughly 40,000 clones listed, about nine tenths were seen once. Sample: peripheral blood. The receptors here all came from a human donor in a cohort sampled during active COVID-19. Each CDR3 is given with its conserved first and last residue. D genes are given only for firm matches. Size tells how often a clone was seen (once, few, many) or the class of an expanded clone, and some rows leave it out.

TRBV5-1,-,TRBJ1-1,once,TGCGCCAGCCGCATAGACAGGCCCACTGAAGCTTTCTTT,CASRIDRPTEAFF
TRBV4-3,-,TRBJ2-1,-,TGCGCCAGCAGCCAAGCGGGGGTCCATGAGCAGTTCTTC,CASSQAGVHEQFF
TRBV11-2,-,TRBJ2-5,-,TGTGCCAGCGCATCCAGTGGCCGACTTCGGGAGACCCAGTACTTC,CASASSGRLRETQYF
TRBV19,-,TRBJ2-4,-,TGTGCCAGTACTTGGCAGGGGGGAAACATTCAGTACTTC,CASTWQGGNIQYF
TRBV5-1,TRBD1,TRBJ2-7,-,TGCGCCAGCAGCTTGGCAGGTGTACGGACAGGGTCGGCCGAGCAGTACTTC,CASSLAGVRTGSAEQYF
TRBV7-2,-,TRBJ2-5,-,TGTGCCAGCAGCCCGACCCAAGTCAGGGAGACCCAGTACTTC,CASSPTQVRETQYF
TRBV23-1,TRBD2,TRBJ2-5,-,TGCGCCAGCAGTCAATTAGCGGGGGAGGGAGAGACCCAGTACTTC,CASSQLAGEGETQYF
TRBV2,TRBD1,TRBJ2-7,-,TGTGCCAGCAGGGCCGGGACAGTGACAAACTACGAGCAGTACTTC,CASRAGTVTNYEQYF
TRBV2,-,TRBJ1-1,-,TGTGCCAGCACTGCCGGGACACTTGAAGCTTTCTTT,CASTAGTLEAFF
TRBV21-1,-,TRBJ2-7,-,TGTGCCAGCAGCAAAAGGAGATGTCAGCCCTCCTACGAGCAGTACTTC,CASSKRRCQPSYEQYF
TRBV19,TRBD2,TRBJ2-1,-,TGTGCCAGTAGTATAAGAAAGACTAGCGGGGGGCCTGGTGAGCAGTTCTTC,CASSIRKTSGGPGEQFF
TRBV19,-,TRBJ2-6,-,TGTGCCAGTAGTATGAGGCAGTCCGGGGCCAACGTCCTGACTTTC,CASSMRQSGANVLTF
TRBV3-1/TRBV3-2,TRBD2,TRBJ2-2,-,TGTGCCAGCAGCCAAGAGCCTAGCGGAAACACCGGGGAGCTGTTTTTT,CASSQEPSGNTGELFF
TRBV7-2,-,TRBJ1-3,-,TGTGCCAGCAGCTTAGTTCGGGGAAACACCATATATTTT,CASSLVRGNTIYF
TRBV6-6,-,TRBJ1-1,once,TGTGCCAGCAGTTACGACAGGTCGAACACTGAAGCTTTCTTT,CASSYDRSNTEAFF
TRBV5-8,-,TRBJ1-5,-,TGTGCCAGCAGCTTGCCAGGGTCGGGCAATCAGCCCCAGCATTTT,CASSLPGSGNQPQHF